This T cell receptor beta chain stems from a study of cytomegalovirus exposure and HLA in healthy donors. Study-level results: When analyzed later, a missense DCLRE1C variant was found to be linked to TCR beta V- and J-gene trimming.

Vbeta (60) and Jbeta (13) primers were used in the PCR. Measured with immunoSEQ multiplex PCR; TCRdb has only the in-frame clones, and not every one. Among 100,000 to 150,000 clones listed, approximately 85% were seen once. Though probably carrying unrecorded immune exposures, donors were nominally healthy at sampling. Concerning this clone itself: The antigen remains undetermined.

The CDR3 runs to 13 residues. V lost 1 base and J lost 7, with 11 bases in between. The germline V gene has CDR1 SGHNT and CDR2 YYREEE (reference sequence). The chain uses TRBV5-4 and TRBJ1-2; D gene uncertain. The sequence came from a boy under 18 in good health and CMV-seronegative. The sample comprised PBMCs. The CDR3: CASSLHGAAGYTF. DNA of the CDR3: TGTGCCAGCAGCTTGCACGGAGCGGCTGGCTACACCTTC.